This T cell receptor beta chain was documented in a study of cytomegalovirus exposure and HLA in healthy donors. In the study overall: Most genotyped donors, 65% to 85% of roughly 400, had Caucasian-associated genetic ancestry.

Study-wide findings and caveats: A missense variant in DCLRE1C was later tied to TCR beta V- and J-gene trimming. Data from an earlier analysis indicated that most TCR beta V segments were productive either about 90% or about 30% of the time. Reportedly, cytomegalovirus status was diagnosed with high sensitivity and specificity.

Notes on this clone: What it binds is unknown.

Primers for the PCR totalled 60 Vbeta and 13 Jbeta. Only in-frame clones appear in the TCRdb table, and some are missing; sequencing was by immunoSEQ multiplex PCR. The table includes roughly 180,000 clones, 75% to 90% detected once. The CDR3 sequence is 15 residues long. The V and J ends lost 4 bases and 11 bases respectively, with 20 bases between them. Germline V gives CDR1 SGHVS, CDR2 FQNEAQ. This chain connects TRBV7-8 to TRBJ1-4; tentative D call: TRBD1 (6 bases). The receptor was derived from a man aged 25-45 years in good health and CMV-seropositive. The sequencing input was PBMCs. Here the CDR3 DNA reads TGTGCCAGCAGCTCGCGGGGGGCGCAGGTGGGGAAACTGTTTTTT. Amino acid sequence: CASSSRGAQVGKLFF.